The clone carrying this T cell receptor beta chain is a singleton in its sample. The source of the sample is a study of T cell changes during pregnancy in multiple sclerosis. The J segment lost 14 bases and the V segment lost 6 bases, leaving 10 bases of the junction unmatched. The CDR3 runs 13 residues. CDR1 and CDR2 from the germline V gene are MNHEY and SVGAGI. Clones were sequenced by immunoSEQ multiplex PCR, and TCRdb holds only the in-frame ones, with some missing. In the table there are tens of thousands of clones, 93% of which are singletons. The chain combines TRBV6-5 with TRBJ1-4; 9 nucleotides line up with TRBD1. The receptor's source is a female donor with multiple sclerosis, enrolled in a pregnancy study. The sample was peripheral blood, taken in the second trimester of pregnancy. The CDR3 reads CASRSGQGLGLFF. CDR3 DNA: TGTGCCAGCAGGTCCGGACAGGGGCTCGGGCTGTTTTTT.